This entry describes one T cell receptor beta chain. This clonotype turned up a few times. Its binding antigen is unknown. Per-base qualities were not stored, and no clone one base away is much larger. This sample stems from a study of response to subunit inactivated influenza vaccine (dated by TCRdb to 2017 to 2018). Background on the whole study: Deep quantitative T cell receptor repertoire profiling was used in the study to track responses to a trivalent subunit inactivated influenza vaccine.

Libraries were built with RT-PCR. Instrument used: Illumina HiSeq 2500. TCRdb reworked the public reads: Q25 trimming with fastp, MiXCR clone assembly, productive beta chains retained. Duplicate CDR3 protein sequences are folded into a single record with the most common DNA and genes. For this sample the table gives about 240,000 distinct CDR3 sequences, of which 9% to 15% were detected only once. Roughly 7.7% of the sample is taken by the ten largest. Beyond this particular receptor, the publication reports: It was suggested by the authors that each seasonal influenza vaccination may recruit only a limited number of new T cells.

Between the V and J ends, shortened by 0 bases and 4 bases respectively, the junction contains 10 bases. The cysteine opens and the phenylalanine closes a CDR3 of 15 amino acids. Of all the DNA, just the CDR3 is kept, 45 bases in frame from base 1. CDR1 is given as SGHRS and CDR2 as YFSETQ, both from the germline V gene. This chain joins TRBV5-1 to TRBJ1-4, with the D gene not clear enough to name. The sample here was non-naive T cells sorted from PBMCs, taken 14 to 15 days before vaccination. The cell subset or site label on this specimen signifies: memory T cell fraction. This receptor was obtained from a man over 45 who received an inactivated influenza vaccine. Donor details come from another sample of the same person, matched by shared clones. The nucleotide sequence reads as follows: TGCGCCAGCAGCTTGGGGCCAGCCGATAATGAAAAACTGTTTTTT. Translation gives CASSLGPADNEKLFF. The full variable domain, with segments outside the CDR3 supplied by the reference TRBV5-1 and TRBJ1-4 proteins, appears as KAGVTQTPRYLIKTRGQQVTLSCSPISGHRSVSWYQQTPGQGLQFLFEYFSETQRNKGNFPGRFSGRQFSNSRSEMNVSTLELGDSALYLCASSLGPADNEKLFFGSGTQLSVL.